This entry lists 2 T cell receptor beta chains sequenced from one sample in a study of OX40 agonist ivuxolimab in advanced cancers. Libraries were prepared by immunoSEQ multiplex PCR; TCRdb keeps only in-frame clonotypes and omits some of them. The sample lists approximately 46,000 clones; 70% to 90% were seen once. The input for sequencing was CD4+ or CD8+ T cells sorted from blood, taken in a trial of the OX40 agonist ivuxolimab. These receptors all come from an adult with an advanced solid tumor such as melanoma, head and neck, liver or kidney cancer.

This sequence joins TRBV7-8 and TRBJ2-7; TRBD2 matches at 7 bases. The CDR3 has 14 amino acids. In germline, CDR1 is SGHVS, CDR2 FQNEAQ. V was pared by 1 base and J by 3 bases, with 3 bases of the junction left unmatched. Here the CDR3 reads CASSLETGGYEQYF. In DNA, the CDR3 is TGTGCCAGCAGCTTAGAGACGGGGGGCTACGAGCAGTACTTC. The full variable domain, rest sourced from reference TRBV7-8 and TRBJ2-7, is GAGVSQSPRYKVAKRGQDVALRCDPISGHVSLFWYQQALGQGPEFLTYFQNEAQLDKSGLPSDRFFAERPEGSVSTLKIQRTQQEDSAVYLCASSLETGGYEQYFGPGTRLTVT.

This rearrangement joins TRBV27 to TRBJ1-4, with unresolved D. Trimming stripped 0 bases from V and 7 bases from J, with 9 bases between. This CDR3 is built from 14 residues. Germline V gene data show CDR1 as MNHEY and CDR2 as SMNVEV (reference sequence). The CDR3 coding sequence is TGTGCCAGCAGTTTATCGCGGCAGTTTGAAAAACTGTTTTTT. Its protein product is CASSLSRQFEKLFF.